Below, 2 T cell receptor gamma chains from the same sample are listed, as sequenced in a study of gamma delta lymphoproliferative disorders and STAT genes. PBMCs from patients and controls supplied the genomic DNA for sequencing. TCRdb re-called clones from the multiplex PCR reads using CATT. Here the sample spans about 2,200 gamma-chain clones, around 11% being singletons. The specimen was blood. The receptor set was obtained from a human donor in good health.

By its share, this clone is medium-sized (0.01 to 0.1%). The chain joins TRGV3 to TRGJ1 or TRGJ2. The J gene was not available in TCRdb and was assigned here by matching the DNA to germline segments. The CDR3 is made up of 13 amino acids. V dropped 1 base and J dropped 12; count of bases not matched to a gene: 12. The germline V gene encodes CDR1 VTNTFY and CDR2 YDVSTARD (reference sequence). The chain's CDR3 is CATWDSKVCGKLF. CDR3 in DNA: TGTGCCACCTGGGACAGCAAAGTGTGTGGGAAACTCTTT.

This clone is classed as medium-sized. This sample also contains other DNA sequences that code for the same CDR3. This chain uses TRGV2 with TRGJ1 or TRGJ2. TCRdb records no J gene; here it was assigned by comparing the DNA to germline. This CDR3 region has 12 residues. Trimming at V came to 0 bases and at J to 4 bases, leaving 0 bases not matched to a gene. Germline values: CDR1 EGSNGY, CDR2 YDSYNSKV. The CDR3 DNA is TGTGCCACCTGGGACGGGTATTATAAGAAACTCTTT. Its protein is CATWDGYYKKLF.